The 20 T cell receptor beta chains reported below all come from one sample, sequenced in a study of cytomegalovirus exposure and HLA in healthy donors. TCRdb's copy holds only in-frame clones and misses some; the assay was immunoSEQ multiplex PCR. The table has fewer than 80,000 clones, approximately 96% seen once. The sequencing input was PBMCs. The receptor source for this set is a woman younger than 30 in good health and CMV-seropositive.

CDR3 nucleotides: TGTGCCAGCAGCCCCCGGACCGCCCAGGGTACGCAGTATTTT. It codes for CASSPRTAQGTQYF. The chain recombines TRBV7-9 with TRBJ2-3, with D possibly being TRBD1 (5 bases). Trimming shortened V by 5 bases and J by 8 bases, and 17 bases separated the two germline ends. Germline V CDR1 and CDR2: SEHNR, FQNEAQ (reference sequence). The CDR3 covers 14 residues.

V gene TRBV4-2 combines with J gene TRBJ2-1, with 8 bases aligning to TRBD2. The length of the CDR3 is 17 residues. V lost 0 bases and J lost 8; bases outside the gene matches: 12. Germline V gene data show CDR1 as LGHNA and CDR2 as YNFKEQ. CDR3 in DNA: TGTGCCAGCAGCCAAGAAGGGGTTAGGACCGGGGGGGATGAGCAGTTCTTC. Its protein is CASSQEGVRTGGDEQFF.

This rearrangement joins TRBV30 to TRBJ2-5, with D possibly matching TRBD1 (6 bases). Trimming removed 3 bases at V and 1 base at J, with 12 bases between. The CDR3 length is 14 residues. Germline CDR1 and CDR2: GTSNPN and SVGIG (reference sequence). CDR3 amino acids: CAWRRDTIQETQYF. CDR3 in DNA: TGTGCCTGGAGACGGGACACTATCCAAGAGACCCAGTACTTC.

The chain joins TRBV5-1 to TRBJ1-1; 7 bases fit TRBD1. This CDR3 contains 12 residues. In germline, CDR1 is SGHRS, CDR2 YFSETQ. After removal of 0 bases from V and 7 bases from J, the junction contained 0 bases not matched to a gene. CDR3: CASSLGDSEAFF. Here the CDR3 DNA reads TGCGCCAGCAGCTTGGGGGACAGTGAAGCTTTCTTT.

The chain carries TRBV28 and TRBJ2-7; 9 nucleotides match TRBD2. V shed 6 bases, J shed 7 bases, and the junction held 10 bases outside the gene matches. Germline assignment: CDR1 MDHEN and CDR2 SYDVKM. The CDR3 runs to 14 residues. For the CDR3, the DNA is TGTGCCAGCAGCCAGAATAGCGGGAGATATGAGCAGTACTTC. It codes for CASSQNSGRYEQYF. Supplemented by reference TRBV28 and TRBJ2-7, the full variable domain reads DVKVTQSSRYLVKRTGEKVFLECVQDMDHENMFWYRQDPGLGLRLIYFSYDVKMKEKGDIPEGYSVSREKKERFSLILESASTNQTSMYLCASSQNSGRYEQYFGPGTRLTVT.

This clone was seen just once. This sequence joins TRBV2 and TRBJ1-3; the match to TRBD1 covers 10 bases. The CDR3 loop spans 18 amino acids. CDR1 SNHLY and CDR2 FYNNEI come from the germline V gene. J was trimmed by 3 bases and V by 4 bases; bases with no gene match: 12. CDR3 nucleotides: TGTGCCAGCAGTGGAAGACAGGGGGCCGGCTCTGGTGGAAACACCATATATTTT. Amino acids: CASSGRQGAGSGGNTIYF.

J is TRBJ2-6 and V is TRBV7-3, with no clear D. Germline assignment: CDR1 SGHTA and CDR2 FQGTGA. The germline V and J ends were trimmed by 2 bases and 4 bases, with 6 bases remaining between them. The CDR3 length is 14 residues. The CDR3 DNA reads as TGTGCCAGCAGCTTATTTAGCGGGGCCAACGTCCTGACTTTC. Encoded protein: CASSLFSGANVLTF.

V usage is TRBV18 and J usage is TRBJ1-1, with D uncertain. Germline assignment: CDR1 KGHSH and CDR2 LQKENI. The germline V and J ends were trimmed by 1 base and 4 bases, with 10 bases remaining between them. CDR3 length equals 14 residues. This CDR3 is CASSPREGGTEAFF. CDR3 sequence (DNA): TGTGCCAGCTCACCACGTGAGGGTGGCACTGAAGCTTTCTTT. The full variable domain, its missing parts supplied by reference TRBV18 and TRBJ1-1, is NAGVMQNPRHLVRRRGQEARLRCSPMKGHSHVYWYRQLPEEGLKFMVYLQKENIIDESGMPKERFSAEFPKEGPSILRIQQVVRGDSAAYFCASSPREGGTEAFFGQGTRLTVV.

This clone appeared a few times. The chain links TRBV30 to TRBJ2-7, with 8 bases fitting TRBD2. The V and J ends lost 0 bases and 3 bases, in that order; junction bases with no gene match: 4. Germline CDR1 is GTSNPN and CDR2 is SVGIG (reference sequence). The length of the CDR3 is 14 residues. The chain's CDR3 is CAWSVDSGNYEQYF. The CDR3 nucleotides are TGTGCCTGGAGTGTAGATAGCGGGAACTACGAGCAGTACTTC.

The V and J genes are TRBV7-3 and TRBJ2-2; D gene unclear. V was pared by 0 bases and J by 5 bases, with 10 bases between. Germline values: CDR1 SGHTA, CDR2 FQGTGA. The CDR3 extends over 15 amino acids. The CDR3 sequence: CASSLTGQATGELFF. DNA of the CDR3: TGTGCCAGCAGCTTAACCGGTCAGGCTACCGGGGAGCTGTTTTTT.

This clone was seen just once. For the CDR3, the DNA is TGCGCCAGCAGCCCCAGGATTGGCGACAATGAGCAGTTCTTC. It yields the protein CASSPRIGDNEQFF. V gene TRBV5-1 combines with J gene TRBJ2-1; D not certain. The CDR3 is made up of 14 amino acids. The V end lost 4 bases, the J end lost 5 bases, and 13 bases lay between the germline ends. The germline CDR1 and CDR2 sequences are SGHRS and YFSETQ. The full variable domain, rest sourced from reference TRBV5-1 and TRBJ2-1, is KAGVTQTPRYLIKTRGQQVTLSCSPISGHRSVSWYQQTPGQGLQFLFEYFSETQRNKGNFPGRFSGRQFSNSRSEMNVSTLELGDSALYLCASSPRIGDNEQFFGPGTRLTVL.

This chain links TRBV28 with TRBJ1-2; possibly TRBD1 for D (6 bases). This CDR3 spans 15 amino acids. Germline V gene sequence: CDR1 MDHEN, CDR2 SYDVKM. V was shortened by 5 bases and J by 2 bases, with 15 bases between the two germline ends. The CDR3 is CASSPNRDSNYGYTF. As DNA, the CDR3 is TGTGCCAGCAGTCCGAACAGGGATTCCAACTATGGCTACACCTTC.

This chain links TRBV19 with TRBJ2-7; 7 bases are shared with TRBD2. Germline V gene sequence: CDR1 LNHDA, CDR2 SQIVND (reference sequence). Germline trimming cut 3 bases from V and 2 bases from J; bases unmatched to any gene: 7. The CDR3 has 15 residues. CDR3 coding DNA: TGTGCCAGTAGTATTGCTGCGGGAGATCCCTACGAGCAGTACTTC. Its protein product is CASSIAAGDPYEQYF.

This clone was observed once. The CDR3 loop reads CASTLTTGSGEGYTF. CDR3 coding DNA: TGTGCCAGCACCTTGACGACAGGGTCGGGGGAGGGCTACACCTTC. V and J are TRBV7-9 and TRBJ1-2, with 7 bases lining up with TRBD1. With V trimmed by 7 bases and J by 8 bases, 16 bases remained unmatched. CDR3 length equals 15 residues. Germline CDR1 reads SEHNR; CDR2 reads FQNEAQ (reference sequence).

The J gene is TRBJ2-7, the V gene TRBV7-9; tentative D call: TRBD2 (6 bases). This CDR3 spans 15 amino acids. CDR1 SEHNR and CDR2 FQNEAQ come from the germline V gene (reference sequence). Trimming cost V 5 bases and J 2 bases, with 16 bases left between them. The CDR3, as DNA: TGTGCCAGCAGCCATTGGAGGGGCTACACCTACGAGCAGTACTTC. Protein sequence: CASSHWRGYTYEQYF.

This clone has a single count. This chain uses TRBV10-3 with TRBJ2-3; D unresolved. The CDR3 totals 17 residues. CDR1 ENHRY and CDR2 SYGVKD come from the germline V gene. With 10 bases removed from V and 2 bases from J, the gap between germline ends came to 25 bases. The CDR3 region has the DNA TGTGCCACCGAGTCCAACACTGGCCTAGACTCCACAGATACGCAGTATTTT. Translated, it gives CATESNTGLDSTDTQYF.

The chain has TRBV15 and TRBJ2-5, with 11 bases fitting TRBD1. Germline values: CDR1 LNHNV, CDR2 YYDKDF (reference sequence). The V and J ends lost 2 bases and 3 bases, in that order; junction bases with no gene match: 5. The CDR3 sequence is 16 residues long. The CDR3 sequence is CATSRPDRGPEETQYF. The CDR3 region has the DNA TGTGCCACCAGCAGACCGGACAGGGGGCCGGAAGAGACCCAGTACTTC.

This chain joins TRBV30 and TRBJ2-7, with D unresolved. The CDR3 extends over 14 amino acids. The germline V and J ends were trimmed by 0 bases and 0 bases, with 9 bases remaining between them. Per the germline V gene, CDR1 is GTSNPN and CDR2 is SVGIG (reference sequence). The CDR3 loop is CAWSVGRSSYEQYF. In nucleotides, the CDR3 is TGTGCCTGGAGTGTGGGCCGAAGCTCCTACGAGCAGTACTTC.

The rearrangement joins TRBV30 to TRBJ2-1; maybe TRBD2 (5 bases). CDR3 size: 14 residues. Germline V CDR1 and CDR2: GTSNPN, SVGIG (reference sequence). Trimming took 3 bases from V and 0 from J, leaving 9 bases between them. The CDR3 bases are TGTGCCTGGAGGGCGGGTAGCTCCTACAATGAGCAGTTCTTC. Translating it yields CAWRAGSSYNEQFF. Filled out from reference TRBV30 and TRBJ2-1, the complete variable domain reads SQTIHQWPATLVQPVGSPLSLECTVEGTSNPNLYWYRQAAGRGLQLLFYSVGIGQISSEVPQNLSASRPQDRQFILSSKKLLLSDSGFYLCAWRAGSSYNEQFFGPGTRLTVL.

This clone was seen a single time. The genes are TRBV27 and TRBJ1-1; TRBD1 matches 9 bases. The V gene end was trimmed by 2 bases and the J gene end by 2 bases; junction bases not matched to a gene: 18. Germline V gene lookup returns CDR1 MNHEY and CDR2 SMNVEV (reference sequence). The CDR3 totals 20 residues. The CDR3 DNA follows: TGTGCCAGCAGTTTAACGGCCGAGGACAGGGGAGCGGGTCGTAACACTGAAGCTTTCTTT. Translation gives CASSLTAEDRGAGRNTEAFF.